These T cell receptor beta chains were read from a single sample in a study of blood T cells in healthy people across ages. TCRdb re-called the 5' RACE reads through MiXCR, storing one row per CDR3 protein. This sample yields 800,000 to 950,000 distinct CDR3 sequences, of which almost 30% are seen a single time; 9.5% to 13% belongs to the top ten. This sample was shared with a second study, whose subject was T cells of mothers and their children.

The specimen sequenced was blood. Every receptor here comes from a middle-aged woman in good health. CDR3s include the opening cysteine and the closing phenylalanine or tryptophan. D genes are given only for firm matches. Some rows mark clone size as missing; the rest say once, few, many or name a class of expanded clone.

V gene: TRBV28; clone size: few; D gene: .; J gene: TRBJ1-1; CDR3 DNA: TGTGCCAGCACGGAAGGACATCCGAACACTGAAGCTTTCTTT; CDR3 protein: CASTEGHPNTEAFF
V gene: TRBV28; clone size: few; D gene: .; J gene: TRBJ1-4; CDR3 DNA: TGTGCCAGCAAGCCGGGACCTAATGAAAAACTGTTTTTT; CDR3 protein: CASKPGPNEKLFF
V gene: TRBV5-5; clone size: few; D gene: .; J gene: TRBJ2-7; CDR3 DNA: TGTGCCAGCAGCCCGGAGGGGGGTTTGTACGAGCAGTACTTC; CDR3 protein: CASSPEGGLYEQYF
V gene: TRBV20-1; clone size: few; D gene: TRBD1; J gene: TRBJ2-4; CDR3 DNA: TGCAGTGCTTTACAGGGGCCCCCTTCGGGAAACATTCAGTACTTC; CDR3 protein: CSALQGPPSGNIQYF
V gene: TRBV5-1; clone size: .; D gene: .; J gene: TRBJ1-4; CDR3 DNA: TGCGCCAGCAGCTCTCGGCAGGTTAATGAAAAACTGTTTTTT; CDR3 protein: CASSSRQVNEKLFF
V gene: TRBV6-1; clone size: .; D gene: TRBD1; J gene: TRBJ2-7; CDR3 DNA: TGTGCCAGCAACCCGGGACAGCTTTTCTACGAGCAGTACTTC; CDR3 protein: CASNPGQLFYEQYF
V gene: TRBV2; clone size: .; D gene: .; J gene: TRBJ2-5; CDR3 DNA: TGTGCCAGCAGCCGGCAGGCGGGGCAACAAGAGACCCAGTACTTC; CDR3 protein: CASSRQAGQQETQYF
V gene: TRBV21-1; clone size: once; D gene: .; J gene: TRBJ1-2; CDR3 DNA: .; CDR3 protein: CAIDPGQGYYGCTF
V gene: TRBV20-1; clone size: few; D gene: .; J gene: TRBJ1-3; CDR3 DNA: TGCAGTGCTAGAGACCAGACAGGTGGTGGAAACACCATATATTTT; CDR3 protein: CSARDQTGGGNTIYF
V gene: TRBV29-1; clone size: .; D gene: TRBD2; J gene: TRBJ2-3; CDR3 DNA: TGCAGCGTCCTCGCGGGAGGCGGGCGCACAGATACGCAGTATTTT; CDR3 protein: CSVLAGGGRTDTQYF
V gene: TRBV5-6; clone size: .; D gene: .; J gene: TRBJ1-1; CDR3 DNA: TGTGCCAGCAGCTTGGACAGTCGTGGCACTGAAGCTTTCTTT; CDR3 protein: CASSLDSRGTEAFF
V gene: TRBV7-2; clone size: many; D gene: .; J gene: TRBJ1-1; CDR3 DNA: TGTGCCAGCAGCTCATTGGACACCCGCCGGCGAGCTTTCTTT; CDR3 protein: CASSSLDTRRRAFF
V gene: TRBV7-2; clone size: .; D gene: .; J gene: TRBJ2-3; CDR3 DNA: TGTGCCAGCAGCTTAGACCGGTCCCCCTCGCAGTATTTT; CDR3 protein: CASSLDRSPSQYF
V gene: TRBV13; clone size: few; D gene: .; J gene: TRBJ1-3; CDR3 DNA: TGTGCCAGCAGCCTCTGGGGCGGAAACACCATATATTTT; CDR3 protein: CASSLWGGNTIYF
V gene: TRBV28; clone size: once; D gene: .; J gene: TRBJ2-3; CDR3 DNA: TGTGCCAGCAGTTTGTGGCAGGGGAGGACAGATACGCAGTATTTT; CDR3 protein: CASSLWQGRTDTQYF
V gene: TRBV7-9; clone size: many; D gene: TRBD1; J gene: TRBJ1-2; CDR3 DNA: TGTGCCAGCAGGGGACAGAGCTATGGCTACACCTTC; CDR3 protein: CASRGQSYGYTF
V gene: TRBV12-3/TRBV12-4; clone size: .; D gene: .; J gene: TRBJ1-2; CDR3 DNA: TGTGCCAGCAGTCTTAGGGGTCGGACCTCGGGGCTCGGCTACACCTTC; CDR3 protein: CASSLRGRTSGLGYTF
V gene: TRBV7-9; clone size: many; D gene: TRBD1; J gene: TRBJ2-7; CDR3 DNA: TGTGCCAGCAGCTTATATGCGGGGACAGGGCTCCGGAGGACGGAGCAGTACTTC; CDR3 protein: CASSLYAGTGLRRTEQYF
V gene: TRBV20-1; clone size: .; D gene: .; J gene: TRBJ1-3; CDR3 DNA: TGCGGTGCTAGAGACCCAAACACCATATATTTT; CDR3 protein: CGARDPNTIYF
V gene: TRBV18; clone size: few; D gene: TRBD1; J gene: TRBJ1-1; CDR3 DNA: TGTGCCAGCTCAACCGGGACAGGGAGTGACACTGAAGCTTTCTTT; CDR3 protein: CASSTGTGSDTEAFF
V gene: TRBV2; clone size: many; D gene: .; J gene: TRBJ2-1; CDR3 DNA: TGTGCCAGCAGCTTTAGCGGACTCTCCTACAATGAGCAGTTCTTC; CDR3 protein: CASSFSGLSYNEQFF
V gene: TRBV7-9; clone size: few; D gene: TRBD1; J gene: TRBJ1-5; CDR3 DNA: TGTGCCAGCAGCTTAGGGACAGGGATTTTCAGTCAGCCCCAGCATTTT; CDR3 protein: CASSLGTGIFSQPQHF
V gene: TRBV29-1; clone size: many; D gene: .; J gene: TRBJ2-7; CDR3 DNA: TGCAGCGTTGAAGACAGCCCCTACGAGCAGTACTTC; CDR3 protein: CSVEDSPYEQYF
V gene: TRBV28; clone size: many; D gene: TRBD2; J gene: TRBJ2-7; CDR3 DNA: TGTGCCAGCAGTTTTAGCGGGGCCGCCCCTAGGGAGCAGTACTTC; CDR3 protein: CASSFSGAAPREQYF
V gene: TRBV2; clone size: .; D gene: .; J gene: TRBJ2-5; CDR3 DNA: TGTGCCAGCAGTGAAGGGCGGGTCGAGACCCAGTACTTC; CDR3 protein: CASSEGRVETQYF
V gene: TRBV9; clone size: many; D gene: .; J gene: TRBJ2-4; CDR3 DNA: TGTGCCAGCAGCCCCGGGACACAAGCCAAAAACATTCGGTACTTC; CDR3 protein: CASSPGTQAKNIRYF
V gene: TRBV7-3; clone size: few; D gene: .; J gene: TRBJ1-1; CDR3 DNA: TGTGCCAGCAGCTTAGACTCAGGGGCGAACACTGAAGCTTTCTTT; CDR3 protein: CASSLDSGANTEAFF
V gene: TRBV12-3/TRBV12-4; clone size: many; D gene: TRBD1; J gene: TRBJ2-7; CDR3 DNA: TGTGCCAGCAGAGCAGGGGGTGTAGTTGGCGAGCAGTACTTC; CDR3 protein: CASRAGGVVGEQYF
V gene: TRBV7-2; clone size: few; D gene: .; J gene: TRBJ1-2; CDR3 DNA: TGTGCCAGCAGCCCCCGGGGCCACGAGACCAAGAACTATGGCTACACCTTC; CDR3 protein: CASSPRGHETKNYGYTF
V gene: TRBV9; clone size: few; D gene: .; J gene: TRBJ1-1; CDR3 DNA: TGTGCCAGCAGCGTAGTCCTGCGGGGGACCACTGAAGCTTTCTTT; CDR3 protein: CASSVVLRGTTEAFF
V gene: TRBV5-1; clone size: .; D gene: TRBD1; J gene: TRBJ2-3; CDR3 DNA: TGCGCCAGCAGCCAGGACAGGGCCCGCACAGATACGCAGTATTTT; CDR3 protein: CASSQDRARTDTQYF